The rows below give T cell receptor beta chains drawn from one sample of a study of graft-versus-host responses after intestinal transplantation. The antigens of these receptors remain unknown. Produced via immunoSEQ multiplex PCR; TCRdb's table is partial and in-frame only. The sample records tens of thousands of clones, 85% to 90% being singletons. The material was unstimulated CD8+ T cells sorted from spleen or lymph node cells, obtained before transplant. All receptors derive from a human donor who was the organ donor for an intestinal transplant. Each CDR3 is given with its conserved first and last residue. A D gene is named only where the DNA matches it firmly. Clone size, where shown, is once, few, many, or a class for clones that have expanded.

abundance	j_gene	v_gene	d_gene	CDR3nt	CDR3aa
NA	TRBJ2-2	TRBV4-1	NA	TGCGCCAGCAGCCAAGGGACCAGGGGCAACGGGGAGCTGTTTTTT	CASSQGTRGNGELFF
NA	TRBJ1-1	TRBV2	TRBD1	TGTGCCAGAGGACTCCTCTGGCAGGGGGCTAGGAAAGCTTTCTTT	CARGLLWQGARKAFF
NA	TRBJ2-2	TRBV5-6	NA	TGTGCCAGCAGCTTGGGAGGAGGATTCTCCGGGGAGCTGTTTTTT	CASSLGGGFSGELFF
NA	TRBJ2-5	TRBV5-6	NA	TGTGCCAGCACCCTGGGGGCAAAAGAGACCCAGTACTTC	CASTLGAKETQYF
NA	TRBJ1-1	TRBV5-6	NA	TGTGCCAGCAGCTTGCGCAGGGAGAACACTGAAGCTTTCTTT	CASSLRRENTEAFF
NA	TRBJ2-1	TRBV7-8	TRBD2	TGTGCCAGCAGCTTTGGGACTAGCGGGGGGGCCCCGCAGTTCTTC	CASSFGTSGGAPQFF
NA	TRBJ1-2	TRBV19	NA	TGTGCCAGTAGCCCGGACAGTTACTATGGCTACACCTTC	CASSPDSYYGYTF
NA	TRBJ2-3	TRBV6-1	TRBD2	TGTGCCAGCAGTGATGGACTAGCGGGGTGGGAGGCAGATACGCAGTATTTT	CASSDGLAGWEADTQYF
NA	TRBJ1-4	TRBV4-2	NA	TGTGCCAGCAGCCGGGGGGTATGGCTGTTTTTT	CASSRGVWLFF
once	TRBJ1-4	TRBV6-5	TRBD1	TGTGCCAGCAGCCCCGAGGGGACAGGAAATGAAAAACTGTTTTTT	CASSPEGTGNEKLFF
NA	TRBJ1-4	TRBV15	NA	TGTGCCACCAGTCGACTATCAACTAATGAAAAACTGTTTTTT	CATSRLSTNEKLFF
NA	TRBJ2-2	TRBV5-4	NA	TGTGCCAGCAGCCCCCCAGGGTCGAACACCGGGGAGCTGTTTTTT	CASSPPGSNTGELFF
once	TRBJ2-2	TRBV6-1	NA	TGTGCCAGCAGTGAAGCTCGCGGGGCGAACACCGGGGAGCTGTTTTTT	CASSEARGANTGELFF
NA	TRBJ2-2	TRBV10-3	NA	TGTGCCATCAGTGAGTCTAACGGGGAGCTGTTTTTT	CAISESNGELFF
once	TRBJ2-4	TRBV5-4	TRBD1	TGTGCCAGCAGCTCGTCCGGGACAGGGGTCAAAAACATTCAGTACTTC	CASSSSGTGVKNIQYF
NA	TRBJ1-2	TRBV7-9	TRBD1	TGTGCCAGCAGCTTTTTACCGGACAGGGAGGAGGGTGGCTACACCTTC	CASSFLPDREEGGYTF
NA	TRBJ1-1	TRBV6-5	NA	TGTGCCAGCAGTACAGGGTTTAACACTGAAGCTTTCTTT	CASSTGFNTEAFF
NA	TRBJ2-2	TRBV7-2	TRBD2	TGTGCCAGCTGGGGGGGGAAGGCGGGTACCGGGGAGCTGTTTTTT	CASWGGKAGTGELFF
NA	TRBJ2-3	TRBV4-1	NA	TGCGCCAGCAGCCGAGGGGCAGGGGGGCACACAGATACGCAGTATTTT	CASSRGAGGHTDTQYF
NA	TRBJ2-1	TRBV13	TRBD2	TGTGCCAGCAGCTTAGGCCCGGAGGCTAGCGGGGTCAATGAGCAGTTCTTC	CASSLGPEASGVNEQFF
NA	TRBJ1-1	TRBV28	NA	TGTGCCAGCAGTTTACCCCTATACACTGAAGCTTTCTTT	CASSLPLYTEAFF
NA	TRBJ2-5	TRBV12-5	NA	TGTGCTAGTGGTTTAGAGCTTGTGGAGACCCAGTACTTC	CASGLELVETQYF
NA	TRBJ1-3	TRBV5-1	NA	TGCGCCAGCAGCCCGCCGGCACCCAATGGAGCCGGGGGAAACACCATATATTTT	CASSPPAPNGAGGNTIYF
NA	TRBJ2-2	TRBV9	NA	TGTGCCGGGGGGTCGAACACCGGGGAGCTGTTTTTT	CAGGSNTGELFF
NA	TRBJ1-1	TRBV7-6	TRBD1	TGTGCCAGCAGCCCAGGACAGGGGTTAAGGGGCACTGAAGCTTTCTTT	CASSPGQGLRGTEAFF
NA	TRBJ1-3	TRBV15	TRBD1	TGTGCCACCAGCAGAGAGGGGACAGTTTGGGTATCTGGAAACACCATATATTTT	CATSREGTVWVSGNTIYF
NA	TRBJ1-1	TRBV11-2	TRBD1	TGTGCCAGCAGCTCACAGAACAGGGGTGAGAACACTGAAGCTTTCTTT	CASSSQNRGENTEAFF
once	TRBJ2-3	TRBV6-6	NA	TGTGCCAGCAGTTATACCTGGACAGGCACAGATACGCAGTATTTT	CASSYTWTGTDTQYF
NA	TRBJ1-1	TRBV19	NA	TGTGCCAGTAGTATATCTGAGGGAGCTTTCTTT	CASSISEGAFF
few	TRBJ1-3	TRBV9	TRBD1	TGTGCCAGCAGCGGCTGGGACAGAGGAAACACCATATATTTT	CASSGWDRGNTIYF
NA	TRBJ1-2	TRBV7-8	NA	TGTGCCAGCAGCTTAAATATGGCTCCCCCACAGGTTAACTATGGCTACACCTTC	CASSLNMAPPQVNYGYTF
NA	TRBJ1-1	TRBV7-9	NA	TGTGCCAGCAGCTTAGCGTTTGAGTGGAACACTGAAGCTTTCTTT	CASSLAFEWNTEAFF
NA	TRBJ2-5	TRBV4-2	NA	TGTGCCAGCAGCCAAGATCCGGCAGGGGAGGGAGAGACCCAGTACTTC	CASSQDPAGEGETQYF
NA	TRBJ1-1	TRBV4-2	NA	TGTGCCAGCAGCCAACTCCCGCCGGTGAACACTGAAGCTTTCTTT	CASSQLPPVNTEAFF
NA	TRBJ2-1	TRBV19	NA	TGTGCCAGTAGTAAGGGGGGGAGCTCCTACAATGAGCAGTTCTTC	CASSKGGSSYNEQFF
once	TRBJ2-3	TRBV7-9	NA	TGTGCCAGCAGCTCCCCCTCAGGGGATACGCAGTATTTT	CASSSPSGDTQYF
NA	TRBJ1-1	TRBV9	TRBD1	TGTGCCAGCAGCGTAGCCCGGACAGGCGCCGAAGCTTTCTTT	CASSVARTGAEAFF